One sample yielded the 25 T cell receptor beta chains listed below, sequenced in a study of T-cell reconstitution after alpha-beta-depleted transplantation in children. A TCRbeta library incorporating unique molecular identifiers was prepared. MiXCR, run by TCRdb on the PCR reads, gives a single entry per CDR3 protein. The data contain some 81,000 distinct CDR3 sequences, roughly 15% of them singletons. The sequences come from PBMCs, mostly from graft donor cells, collected 180 days after TCRalphabeta/CD19-depleted stem cell transplant. The source is a male patient under 10 years old who had a stem cell transplant for acute lymphoblastic leukemia, so the T cells may come from the graft donor.

J is TRBJ1-2 and V is TRBV5-5, with 7 bases fitting TRBD1. J was trimmed by 3 bases and V by 6 bases; bases with no gene match: 11. Germline-derived CDR1 and CDR2 are SGHKS and YYEKEE (reference sequence). CDR3 length equals 15 residues. CDR3 in amino acids: CASMVSGQPYYGYTF. The CDR3 region has the DNA TGTGCCAGCATGGTCTCGGGACAGCCCTACTATGGCTACACCTTC.

This clonotype turned up a few times. This chain connects TRBV10-3 to TRBJ2-2; no clear D. In germline, CDR1 is ENHRY, CDR2 SYGVKD. V gave up 6 bases and J gave up 0 bases, with 11 bases separating them. The CDR3 totals 15 residues. The CDR3 loop is CAIRVGKANTGELFF. Here the CDR3 DNA reads TGTGCCATCAGGGTGGGGAAGGCGAACACCGGGGAGCTGTTTTTT.

This clonotype was recorded a few times. The rearrangement uses TRBV7-2 and TRBJ2-7; D may be TRBD1 or TRBD2 (5 bases each). Germline assignment: CDR1 SGHTA and CDR2 FQGNSA. Deletions cut 5 bases from V and 4 bases from J, with 18 bases between. The CDR3 consists of 15 residues. CDR3 sequence reads: CASSPKLGRRYEQYF. CDR3 DNA sequence: TGTGCCAGCAGCCCCAAACTGGGACGCCGATACGAGCAGTACTTC.

This clonotype showed up just a few times. This rearrangement joins TRBV29-1 to TRBJ2-5; 7 bases are a match to TRBD2. The trim removed 4 bases at V and 7 bases at J, leaving 9 bases unmatched. The length of the CDR3 is 13 residues. Per germline, CDR1 SQVTM and CDR2 ANQGSEA. In nucleotides, the CDR3 is TGCAGCGTTGGTGCGGGGGTAAGAGGGACCCAGTACTTC. It is translated as CSVGAGVRGTQYF.

This clonotype was counted only a few times. The chain couples TRBV20-1 to TRBJ2-4; the D call may be TRBD1 or TRBD2 (6 bases each). The V and J ends lost 0 bases and 4 bases respectively, with 16 bases between them. The CDR3 length is 16 residues. Germline assignment: CDR1 DFQATT and CDR2 SNEGSKA (reference sequence). The CDR3 loop is CSARDRGPGRKNIQYF. CDR3 DNA: TGCAGTGCTAGAGATCGGGGGCCAGGGAGGAAAAACATTCAGTACTTC.

This clonotype appeared a few times. This chain connects TRBV7-9 to TRBJ1-2, with 10 bases identical to TRBD1. Trimming cost V 7 bases and J 3 bases; bases outside gene matches: 8. This CDR3 comprises 15 residues. Germline V gene lookup returns CDR1 SEHNR and CDR2 FQNEAQ (reference sequence). The CDR3 protein is CASNLPGTGDYGYTF. The CDR3 region has the DNA TGTGCCAGCAACCTCCCCGGGACAGGGGACTATGGCTACACCTTC.

This clonotype was counted at least ten times. The rearrangement links TRBV5-1 to TRBJ2-5; D unresolved. V lost 2 bases to trimming and J lost 2 bases, with 7 bases between them. The CDR3 is 13 amino acids. The germline V gene has CDR1 SGHRS and CDR2 YFSETQ. The CDR3 region is CASSFPLQETQYF. As DNA, the CDR3 is TGCGCCAGCAGCTTCCCCCTACAAGAGACCCAGTACTTC.

A few counts support this clonotype. CDR3 DNA: TGTGCCAGCAGTTCGGGCCGACGGGGAGCTAATGAAAAACTGTTTTTT. It specifies CASSSGRRGANEKLFF. The V and J genes are TRBV6-5 and TRBJ1-4; D is ambiguous. V dropped 4 bases and J dropped 3 bases, with 15 bases sitting between them. The CDR3 runs to 16 residues. Germline V CDR1 and CDR2: MNHEY, SVGAGI.

The chain has TRBV29-1 and TRBJ1-2; D might be TRBD1 (6 bases). Per germline, CDR1 SQVTM and CDR2 ANQGSEA. The CDR3 extends over 11 amino acids. V lost 6 bases to trimming and J lost 2 bases, with 7 bases between them. CDR3 bases: TGCAGCGTAGACAGGAACTATGGCTACACCTTC. Its protein product is CSVDRNYGYTF.

This clonotype was detected a few times. The chain recombines TRBV9 with TRBJ2-7; perhaps D is TRBD1 or TRBD2 (5 bases each). The CDR3 has 15 residues. Germline V lookup: CDR1 SGDLS, CDR2 YYNGEE. Trimming removed 4 bases from V and 6 bases from J, with 20 bases in between. The CDR3 loop is CASSPYGAKGAEQYF. The CDR3 nucleotides are TGTGCCAGCAGCCCCTACGGGGCCAAGGGCGCCGAGCAGTACTTC. Full variable domain (remainder filled in from reference TRBV9 and TRBJ2-7): DSGVTQTPKHLITATGQRVTLRCSPRSGDLSVYWYQQSLDQGLQFLIQYYNGEERAKGNILERFSAQQFPDLHSELNLSSLELGDSALYFCASSPYGAKGAEQYFGPGTRLTVT.

The chain employs TRBV20-1 and TRBJ1-6, with 10 bases fitting TRBD1. CDR1 is DFQATT and CDR2 is SNEGSKA in the germline V gene (reference sequence). The V and J ends lost 2 bases and 9 bases, in that order; junction bases with no gene match: 10. The CDR3 sequence is 16 residues long. The CDR3 bases are TGCAGTGCTAGACCAAGACAGGGGGCGGGGGGTTCACCCCTCCACTTT. It encodes CSARPRQGAGGSPLHF.

V usage is TRBV29-1 and J usage is TRBJ1-5; D may be TRBD1 (5 bases). The germline V gene has CDR1 SQVTM and CDR2 ANQGSEA. With 6 bases removed from V and 5 bases from J, the gap between germline ends came to 14 bases. This CDR3 region has 13 residues. CDR3 DNA sequence: TGCAGCGTGGGAGTAGGGGAAGATCAGCCCCAGCATTTT. Protein: CSVGVGEDQPQHF.

The table lists this clonotype with many counts. The chain couples TRBV6-5 to TRBJ2-6; D ambiguous. The germline V and J ends were trimmed by 8 bases and 1 base, with 3 bases remaining between them. CDR1 is MNHEY and CDR2 is SVGAGI in the germline V gene. There are 12 residues in the CDR3. CDR3 loop: CASLSGANVLTF. In DNA form, the CDR3 reads TGTGCCAGCCTTTCTGGGGCCAACGTCCTGACTTTC.

This clonotype occurred a few times. The chain employs TRBV11-2 and TRBJ2-1; D ambiguous. This CDR3 is 16 amino acids long. Germline-derived CDR1 and CDR2 are SGHAT and FQNNGV. Trimming took 4 bases from V and 5 from J, leaving 18 bases between them. CDR3 bases: TGTGCCAGCAGCTCCCTAAGAGCGTGGCCTAACAATGAGCAGTTCTTC. This translates into CASSSLRAWPNNEQFF.

The chain joins TRBV21-1 to TRBJ2-3; TRBD2 is the table's D call and was not checked against the DNA. TRBV21-1 is a known pseudogene. The CDR3 runs to 14 residues. CDR3 protein: CASKDTSGRDTQYF. The CDR3 nucleotides are TGTGCCAGCAAAGATACTAGCGGACGAGATACGCAGTATTTT.

CDR3 nucleotides: TGTGCCACCAGTTCGAGGGGCGCACCGGTTGGTCAGCAGTACTTC. It encodes CATSSRGAPVGQQYF. V gene TRBV24-1 combines with J gene TRBJ2-7, with D perhaps given as TRBD1 or TRBD2 (5 bases each). CDR3 length: 15 amino acids. Between the trimmed V and J ends, which lost 6 bases and 8 bases, there was a span of 22 bases. CDR1 KGHDR and CDR2 SFDVKD come from the germline V gene.

This clonotype has only a few counts. This chain links TRBV24-1 with TRBJ2-7; the match to TRBD1 covers 7 bases. Losses at the gene ends were 2 bases for V and 5 bases for J; bases not matched to a gene: 8. Germline CDR1 and CDR2: KGHDR and SFDVKD. This CDR3 contains 15 residues. The CDR3 DNA sequence: TGTGCCACCAGTGATTCCCCACCAGGGGGTGACGAGCAGTACTTC. Protein: CATSDSPPGGDEQYF.

This clonotype showed up just a few times. The V gene is TRBV7-2, the J gene TRBJ2-3, with TRBD2 matching over 7 bases. Germline CDR1 is SGHTA and CDR2 is FQGNSA. This CDR3 is built from 15 residues. The V and J ends lost 7 bases and 10 bases, in that order; junction bases with no gene match: 17. The CDR3 here is CASTPRRAGERAQYF. The CDR3, as DNA: TGTGCCAGCACCCCCCGCCGGGCGGGAGAAAGAGCGCAGTATTTT. The complete variable domain, with remaining parts taken from reference TRBV7-2 and TRBJ2-3, reads GAGVSQSPSNKVTEKGKDVELRCDPISGHTALYWYRQSLGQGLEFLIYFQGNSAPDKSGLPSDRFSAERTGGSVSTLTIQRTQQEDSAVYLCASTPRRAGERAQYFGPGTRLTVL.

This clonotype was observed a handful of times. CDR3 residues: CASSKQGNGYTF. The CDR3 DNA sequence: TGTGCCAGCAGTAAACAGGGGAATGGCTACACCTTC. The J gene is TRBJ1-2, the V gene TRBV6-1, with TRBD1 matching over 7 bases. The CDR3 covers 12 residues. V was pared by 5 bases and J by 6 bases, with 3 bases of the junction left unmatched. From germline, CDR1 is MNHNS and CDR2 SASEGT.

The chain links TRBV7-2 to TRBJ2-6; 7 bases map to TRBD2. Germline assignment: CDR1 SGHTA and CDR2 FQGNSA. J was trimmed by 1 base and V by 4 bases; bases with no gene match: 1. The CDR3 covers 15 residues. The CDR3 spells CASSSGGSGANVLTF. The DNA of the CDR3 is TGTGCCAGCAGCTCCGGGGGGTCTGGGGCCAACGTCCTGACTTTC.

The rearrangement links TRBV5-6 to TRBJ2-5; possibly TRBD2 for D (5 bases). The CDR3 runs 17 residues. V was pared by 0 bases and J by 4 bases, with 19 bases between. The germline V gene encodes CDR1 SGHDT and CDR2 YYEEEE. Here the CDR3 DNA reads TGTGCCAGCAGCTTGGTTCTCGCCAGGCTAGCTCGAGAGACCCAGTACTTC. Protein sequence: CASSLVLARLARETQYF.

This chain joins TRBV15 and TRBJ2-7; a weak D match, TRBD1 (5 bases). This CDR3 has 15 residues. V was cut by 5 bases and J by 2 bases, with 16 bases left in between. Per germline, CDR1 LNHNV and CDR2 YYDKDF (reference sequence). DNA for the CDR3: TGTGCCACCAGCGGAACAGGTTCTTTACCCTACGAGCAGTACTTC. Encoded protein: CATSGTGSLPYEQYF.

The gene calls are TRBV9 and TRBJ2-2; D may be TRBD1 or TRBD2 (5 bases each). V lost 5 bases and J 1 base, leaving 9 bases between the germline ends. The CDR3 totals 14 residues. Germline-derived CDR1 and CDR2 are SGDLS and YYNGEE. For the CDR3, the DNA is TGTGCCAGCAGGGCAGGGAGGAACACCGGGGAGCTGTTTTTT. Translation: CASRAGRNTGELFF.

This clonotype was counted a few times. The rearrangement joins TRBV20-1 to TRBJ1-1, with D hard to call. In germline, CDR1 is DFQATT, CDR2 SNEGSKA (reference sequence). Trimming left V 5 bases short and J 2 bases short, with 12 bases between. This CDR3 contains 13 residues. The CDR3, as DNA: TGCAGTGCTCCCCTTCCCTCCAACACTGAAGCTTTCTTT. Amino acid sequence: CSAPLPSNTEAFF.

The V and J genes are TRBV20-1 and TRBJ2-5, with TRBD1 matching over 7 bases. This CDR3 comprises 14 residues. V lost 3 bases to trimming and J lost 5 bases; unmatched junction nucleotides: 9. The germline gives CDR1 DFQATT, CDR2 SNEGSKA (reference sequence). The CDR3 loop reads CSASPTGSRETQYF. CDR3 DNA sequence: TGCAGTGCTAGCCCGACAGGGAGTAGGGAGACCCAGTACTTC.